The clone carrying this T cell receptor beta chain was observed at least ten times. TCRbeta library construction was performed incorporating unique molecular identifiers. One entry per CDR3 protein results from TCRdb running MiXCR on the PCR reads. The table includes approximately 490,000 distinct CDR3 sequences, roughly 10% detected once. These data come from a study of T-cell reconstitution after alpha-beta-depleted transplantation in children. The V and J ends lost 5 bases and 0 bases respectively, with 2 bases between them. Per the germline V gene, CDR1 is MNHEY and CDR2 is SMNVEV (reference sequence). There are 13 residues in the CDR3.

Sequencing used PBMCs, obtained before TCRalphabeta/CD19-depleted stem cell transplant. The receptor was derived from a child aged 2 to 10 with inherited bone marrow failure, due to receive a stem cell transplant. The gene calls are TRBV27 and TRBJ2-6, with D unclear. The CDR3 bases are TGTGCCAGCAGTACCTCTGGGGCCAACGTCCTGACTTTC. Its translation is CASSTSGANVLTF.